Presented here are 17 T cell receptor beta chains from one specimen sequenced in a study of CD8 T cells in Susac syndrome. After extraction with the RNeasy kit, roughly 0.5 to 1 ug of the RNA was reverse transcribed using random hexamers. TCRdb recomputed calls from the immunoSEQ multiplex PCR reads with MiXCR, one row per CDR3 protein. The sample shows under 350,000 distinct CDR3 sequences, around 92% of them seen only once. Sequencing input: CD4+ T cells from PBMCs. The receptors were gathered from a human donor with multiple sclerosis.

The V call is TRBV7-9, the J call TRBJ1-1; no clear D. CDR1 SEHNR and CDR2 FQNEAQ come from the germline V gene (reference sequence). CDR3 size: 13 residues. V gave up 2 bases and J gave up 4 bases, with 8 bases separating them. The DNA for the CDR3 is TGTGCCAGCAGCTTACGACCGGGCACTGAAGCTTTCTTT. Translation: CASSLRPGTEAFF.

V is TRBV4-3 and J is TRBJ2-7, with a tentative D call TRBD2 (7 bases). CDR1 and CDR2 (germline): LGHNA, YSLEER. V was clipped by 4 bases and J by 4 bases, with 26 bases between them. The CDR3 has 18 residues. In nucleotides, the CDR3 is TGCGCCAGCAGCCGTCTGGGGGGGCGGGGTAGTGGGGTATACGAGCAGTACTTC. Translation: CASSRLGGRGSGVYEQYF.

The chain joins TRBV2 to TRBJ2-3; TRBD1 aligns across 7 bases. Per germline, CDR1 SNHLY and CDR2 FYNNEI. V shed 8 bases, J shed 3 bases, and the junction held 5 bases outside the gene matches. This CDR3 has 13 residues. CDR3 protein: CASRQGRTDTQYF. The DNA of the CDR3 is TGTGCCAGCCGACAGGGTCGGACAGATACGCAGTATTTT.

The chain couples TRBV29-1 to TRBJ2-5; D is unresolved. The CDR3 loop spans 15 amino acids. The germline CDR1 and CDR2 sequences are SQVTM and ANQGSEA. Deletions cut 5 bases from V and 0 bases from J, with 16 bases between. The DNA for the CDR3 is TGCAGCGTTTCTCCCGTCCCGGCCCACCAAGAGACCCAGTACTTC. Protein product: CSVSPVPAHQETQYF.

Written as DNA, the CDR3 is TGTGCCAGCAGTGAAATTAGGGGGGGGGAGGACACCGGGGAGCTGTTTTTT. Its protein is CASSEIRGGEDTGELFF. The V and J genes are TRBV6-1 and TRBJ2-2; TRBD2 is a possible D gene (7 bases). Germline-derived CDR1 and CDR2 are MNHNS and SASEGT. The CDR3 runs 17 residues. Deletions cut 2 bases from V and 3 bases from J, with 16 bases between.

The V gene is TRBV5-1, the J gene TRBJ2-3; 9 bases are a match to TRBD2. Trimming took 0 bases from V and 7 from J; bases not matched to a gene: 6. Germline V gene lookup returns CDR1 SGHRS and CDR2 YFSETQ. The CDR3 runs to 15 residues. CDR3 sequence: CASSLEGGGDYTQYF. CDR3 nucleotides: TGCGCCAGCAGCTTGGAAGGCGGGGGGGATTATACGCAGTATTTT.

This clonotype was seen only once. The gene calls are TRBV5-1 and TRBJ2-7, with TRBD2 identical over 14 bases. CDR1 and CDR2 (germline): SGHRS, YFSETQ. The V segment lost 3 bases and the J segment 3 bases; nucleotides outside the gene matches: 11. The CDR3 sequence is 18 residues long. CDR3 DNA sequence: TGCGCCAGCAGCTCCACGCGGGGGACTAGCGGGGGCCGCTACGAGCAGTACTTC. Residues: CASSSTRGTSGGRYEQYF.

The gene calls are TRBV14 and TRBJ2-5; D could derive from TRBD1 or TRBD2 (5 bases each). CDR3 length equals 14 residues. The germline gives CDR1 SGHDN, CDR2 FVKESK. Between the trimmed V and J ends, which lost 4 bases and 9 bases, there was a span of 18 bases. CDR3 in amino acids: CASSRGSRLGAQYF. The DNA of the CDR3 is TGTGCCAGCAGCCGAGGGTCCAGGCTGGGGGCCCAGTACTTC.

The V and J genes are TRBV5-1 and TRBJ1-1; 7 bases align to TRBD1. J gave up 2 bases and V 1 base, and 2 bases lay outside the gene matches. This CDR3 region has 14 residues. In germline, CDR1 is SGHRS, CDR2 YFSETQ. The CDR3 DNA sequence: TGCGCCAGCAGCTTGACAGGGGATAACACTGAAGCTTTCTTT. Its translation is CASSLTGDNTEAFF.

CDR3 sequence: CSVELDSTDTQYF. CDR3 nucleotide sequence: TGCAGCGTTGAATTGGACAGCACAGATACGCAGTATTTT. The V gene is TRBV29-1, the J gene TRBJ2-3; unclear D gene. Trimming took 2 bases from V and 0 from J, leaving 6 bases between them. There are 13 residues in the CDR3. Germline CDR1 SQVTM, CDR2 ANQGSEA.

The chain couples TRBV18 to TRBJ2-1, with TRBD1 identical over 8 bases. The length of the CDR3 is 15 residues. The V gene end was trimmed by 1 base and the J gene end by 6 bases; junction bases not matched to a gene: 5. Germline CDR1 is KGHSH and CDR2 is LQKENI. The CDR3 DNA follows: TGTGCCAGCTCACCACGACAGGGGTTCGGCAATGAGCAGTTCTTC. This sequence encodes CASSPRQGFGNEQFF.

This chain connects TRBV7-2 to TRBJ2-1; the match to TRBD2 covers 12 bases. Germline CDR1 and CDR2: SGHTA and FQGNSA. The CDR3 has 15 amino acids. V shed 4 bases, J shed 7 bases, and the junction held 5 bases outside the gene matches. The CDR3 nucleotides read TGTGCCAGCAGCTCTCGGACTAGCGGGATAAATGAGCAGTTCTTC. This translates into CASSSRTSGINEQFF.

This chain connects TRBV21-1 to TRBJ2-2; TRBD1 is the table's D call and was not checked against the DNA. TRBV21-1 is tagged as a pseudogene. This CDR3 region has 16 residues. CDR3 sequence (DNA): TGTGCCAGCAGCAAAGAGGAAGGGGGCAGTGGCGGGGAGCTGTTTTTT. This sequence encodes CASSKEEGGSGGELFF.

CDR3 nucleotide sequence: TGTGCCAGCAGTTATCGGTCTTGGGGGATCTCTGGGGCCAACGTCCTGACTTTC. Translated: CASSYRSWGISGANVLTF. The chain combines TRBV6-2 or TRBV6-3 with TRBJ2-6; D could derive from TRBD1 or TRBD2 (5 bases each). CDR3 length equals 18 residues. V dropped 3 bases and J dropped 0 bases, with 15 bases sitting between them. Germline CDR1 MNHEY, CDR2 SVGEGT.

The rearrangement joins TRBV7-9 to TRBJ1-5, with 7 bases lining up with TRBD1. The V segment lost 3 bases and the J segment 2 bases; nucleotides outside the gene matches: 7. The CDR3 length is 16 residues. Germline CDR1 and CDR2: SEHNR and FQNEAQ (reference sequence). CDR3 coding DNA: TGTGCCAGCAGCTTGGGACAGTATATAGGCAATCAGCCCCAGCATTTT. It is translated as CASSLGQYIGNQPQHF.

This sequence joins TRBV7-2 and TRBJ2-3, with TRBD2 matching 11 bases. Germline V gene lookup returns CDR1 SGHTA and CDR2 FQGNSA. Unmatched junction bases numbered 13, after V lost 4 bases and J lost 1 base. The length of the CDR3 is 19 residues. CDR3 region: CASSSSYLAGGIRTDTQYF. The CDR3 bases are TGTGCCAGCAGCTCATCATATCTAGCGGGGGGAATTCGCACAGATACGCAGTATTTT.

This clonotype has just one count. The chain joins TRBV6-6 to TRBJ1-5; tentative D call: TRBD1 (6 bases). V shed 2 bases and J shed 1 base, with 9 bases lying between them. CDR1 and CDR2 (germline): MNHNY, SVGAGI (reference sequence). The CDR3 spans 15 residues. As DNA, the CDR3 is TGTGCCAGCAGTTACGCCGACAGGAGCAATCAGCCCCAGCATTTT. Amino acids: CASSYADRSNQPQHF.